The T cell receptor (beta chain) under discussion was sequenced for a study of T cell responses to AZD1222 COVID-19 vaccine. The study's findings and limits: At 160-218 and 743-854, vaccine-associated CD4 TCRs were dominant, and they spanned spike.

Germline CDR1 reads MNHNS; CDR2 reads SASEGT. Trimming took off 7 bases at V and 1 base at J, with 23 bases between the two ends. This CDR3 has 18 amino acids. Notes on this clone: The antigen is undetermined.

TCRdb's copy holds only in-frame clones and misses some; the assay was immunoSEQ multiplex PCR. The sample lists roughly 99,000 clones, around 92% seen once, with 8.5% to 10% in the top ten. The receptor comes from an adult who received the AZD1222 COVID-19 vaccine. This sequence joins TRBV6-1 and TRBJ1-5; D uncertain. Sequenced here: peripheral blood, sampled 28 days after the second AZD1222 dose. Here the CDR3 reads CASTEGGIGLHSNQPQHF. The CDR3 nucleotides read TGTGCCAGCACTGAGGGAGGGATTGGGTTACACAGCAATCAGCCCCAGCATTTT.